The 25 T cell receptor beta chains below come from one sample, sequenced in a study of CD4 T cells in relation to SARS-CoV-2 and coronaviruses. No antigen is known for these receptors. Unexposed donor CD4+ T cells date from about 2011-2018, before the COVID-19 pandemic. Isolation of CD4+ T cells took place after approximately 10 days in culture. The data were produced by immunoSEQ multiplex PCR, yet TCRdb's version contains in-frame clones alone and is incomplete. This table has about 30,000 clones, roughly 72% appearing once. Sample: CD4+ T cells from PBMCs, cultured in vitro. These receptor sequences come from a human donor in good health.

This chain uses TRBV6-2 or TRBV6-3 with TRBJ2-1; 8 bases are shared with TRBD2. This CDR3 has 15 residues. Looked up from germline, CDR1 is MNHEY and CDR2 is SVGEGT. The ends lost 2 bases at V and 7 bases at J; junction bases unmatched: 7. This chain's CDR3 is CASSYRAGDKNEQFF. The CDR3 DNA reads as TGTGCCAGCAGTTACCGAGCGGGAGATAAGAATGAGCAGTTCTTC.

This clone was detected a few times. This chain uses TRBV7-9 with TRBJ2-7; 7 bases match TRBD2. The CDR3 contains 17 residues. Germline V CDR1 and CDR2: SEHNR, FQNEAQ (reference sequence). The ends lost 3 bases at V and 3 bases at J; junction bases unmatched: 14. Here the CDR3 reads CASSFTGGGLLVYEQYF. DNA of the CDR3: TGTGCCAGCAGCTTTACGGGAGGCGGGCTTCTGGTCTACGAGCAGTACTTC.

The gene calls are TRBV6-6 and TRBJ1-5; TRBD1 aligns across 7 bases. CDR1 and CDR2 from the germline V gene are MNHNY and SVGAGI (reference sequence). The CDR3 is 14 amino acids. Losses at the gene ends were 5 bases for V and 3 bases for J; bases not matched to a gene: 4. The CDR3 sequence: CASSQGQLNQPQHF. The DNA of the CDR3 is TGTGCCAGCAGTCAGGGACAGCTCAATCAGCCCCAGCATTTT.

The CDR3 DNA follows: TGTGCCAGCAGCTTAGGTACCATGGGGACCGGGGAGCTGTTTTTT. This encodes CASSLGTMGTGELFF. This chain joins TRBV7-2 and TRBJ2-2; unclear D gene. Trimming left V 1 base short and J 5 bases short, with 11 bases between. Per the germline V gene, CDR1 is SGHTA and CDR2 is FQGNSA. The CDR3 runs 15 residues.

This chain uses TRBV5-1 with TRBJ1-1; 11 bases agree with TRBD1. V lost 3 bases, J lost 4 bases, and 8 bases stayed unmatched. Looked up from germline, CDR1 is SGHRS and CDR2 is YFSETQ. The CDR3 sequence is 16 residues long. The CDR3 DNA reads TGCGCCAGCAGCTCGGACAGGGGGCCGTGGGGCACTGAAGCTTTCTTT. This translates into CASSSDRGPWGTEAFF.

The chain combines TRBV10-2 with TRBJ2-3; tentatively, D is TRBD2 (5 bases). V lost 4 bases and J lost 0, with 14 bases in between. This CDR3 has 16 residues. Germline V CDR1 and CDR2: WSHSY, SAAADI. CDR3 sequence: CASSGHLAPSTDTQYF. The CDR3 region has the DNA TGCGCCAGCAGTGGCCATTTAGCGCCTAGCACAGATACGCAGTATTTT.

The CDR3 here is CASSIESSSYNEQFF. The CDR3, as DNA: TGTGCCAGTAGTATAGAGTCGAGCTCCTACAATGAGCAGTTCTTC. The rearrangement links TRBV19 to TRBJ2-1; no clear D. V was cut by 0 bases and J by 0 bases, with 6 bases left in between. Germline values: CDR1 LNHDA, CDR2 SQIVND (reference sequence). This CDR3 has 15 amino acids.

The chain is built from TRBV6-6 and TRBJ1-2; D call uncertain. Germline V gives CDR1 MNHNY, CDR2 SVGAGI (reference sequence). Trimming shortened V by 2 bases and J by 2 bases, and 9 bases separated the two germline ends. There are 14 residues in the CDR3. The CDR3 region is CASSYSKGNYGYTF. CDR3 sequence (DNA): TGTGCCAGCAGTTACAGTAAGGGCAACTATGGCTACACCTTC.

This clone was observed a few times. The CDR3, as DNA: TGTGCCAGCAGCCAAGATAGCCGCGCGGAGGGCTACACCTTC. Translating it yields CASSQDSRAEGYTF. This chain links TRBV3-1 (or the pseudogene TRBV3-2) with TRBJ1-2; no definite D call. The germline V gene encodes CDR1 LGHDT and CDR2 YNNKEL (reference sequence). V was shortened by 0 bases and J by 8 bases, with 13 bases between the two germline ends. The CDR3 sequence is 14 residues long.

This chain connects TRBV30 to TRBJ1-5; D might be TRBD1 (5 bases). The germline CDR1 and CDR2 sequences are GTSNPN and SVGIG (reference sequence). This CDR3 comprises 14 residues. Trimming took 2 bases from V and 4 from J, leaving 12 bases between them. CDR3 in amino acids: CAWSKGLKNQPQHF. The CDR3 DNA sequence: TGTGCCTGGAGTAAGGGACTTAAAAATCAGCCCCAGCATTTT.

This chain links TRBV11-2 with TRBJ2-4; perhaps TRBD1 as D (6 bases). The V end was cut by 0 bases, the J end by 9 bases, with 18 bases between. Germline V CDR1 and CDR2: SGHAT, FQNNGV. The CDR3 loop spans 16 amino acids. The CDR3 bases are TGTGCCAGCAGCTTAGATCGGATGGGGGCTGGGGGCATTCAGTACTTC. Encoded protein: CASSLDRMGAGGIQYF.

In DNA form, the CDR3 reads TGTGCCAGCTCACCACGAGGACAGGGGAGGAACACCGGGGAGCTGTTTTTT. This translates into CASSPRGQGRNTGELFF. The V call is TRBV18, the J call TRBJ2-2; TRBD1 agrees at 9 bases. The junction had 4 bases not matched to a gene; V was cut back by 1 base and J by 1 base. Germline CDR1 and CDR2: KGHSH and LQKENI. The CDR3 is 17 residues long.

The chain combines TRBV5-6 with TRBJ2-7; maybe TRBD1 (6 bases). The ends were cut back, 4 bases at V and 3 bases at J, with 11 bases in the middle. The CDR3 length is 13 residues. The germline V gene has CDR1 SGHDT and CDR2 YYEEEE. The CDR3 protein is CASSRQGSYEQYF. DNA of the CDR3: TGTGCCAGCAGCCGGCAGGGGAGCTACGAGCAGTACTTC. Full variable domain (outside the CDR3, taken from reference TRBV5-6 and TRBJ2-7): DAGVTQSPTHLIKTRGQQVTLRCSPKSGHDTVSWYQQALGQGPQFIFQYYEEEERQRGNFPDRFSGHQFPNYSSELNVNALLLGDSALYLCASSRQGSYEQYFGPGTRLTVT.

The rearrangement links TRBV10-3 to TRBJ2-3; no definite D call. There are 15 residues in the CDR3. V dropped 2 bases and J dropped 0 bases, with 9 bases sitting between them. Germline V gene data show CDR1 as ENHRY and CDR2 as SYGVKD. In nucleotides, the CDR3 is TGTGCCATCAGTGAGAGGTACTCTAGCACAGATACGCAGTATTTT. Amino acid sequence: CAISERYSSTDTQYF.

V is TRBV7-9 and J is TRBJ2-7; TRBD1 matches 7 bases. Germline values: CDR1 SEHNR, CDR2 FQNEAQ (reference sequence). This CDR3 has 13 amino acids. V was pared by 8 bases and J by 3 bases, with 7 bases of the junction left unmatched. CDR3 residues: CASQRQGVYEQYF. CDR3 coding DNA: TGTGCCAGCCAAAGACAGGGTGTCTACGAGCAGTACTTC.

This clone was seen a handful of times. The gene calls are TRBV7-2 and TRBJ2-5; no clear D gene. This CDR3 contains 15 residues. CDR1 is SGHTA, CDR2 FQGNSA, per germline. Trimming stripped 6 bases from V and 4 bases from J, with 18 bases between. The CDR3 DNA sequence: TGTGCCAGCAGAACTTCCTTAGAACCAGGAGAGACCCAGTACTTC. It codes for CASRTSLEPGETQYF.

The gene calls are TRBV27 and TRBJ1-1, with D possibly TRBD1 on 5 matching bases. CDR1 is MNHEY and CDR2 is SMNVEV in the germline V gene (reference sequence). This CDR3 is 16 amino acids long. V lost 0 bases to trimming and J lost 3 bases, with 14 bases between them. In DNA, the CDR3 is TGTGCCAGCAGTTTATCCCCACGGGGGAGGGACACTGAAGCTTTCTTT. Amino acids: CASSLSPRGRDTEAFF.

J is TRBJ2-7 and V is TRBV30; D uncertain. CDR1 and CDR2 from the germline V gene are GTSNPN and SVGIG (reference sequence). The CDR3 is 12 amino acids. V lost 0 bases, J lost 7 bases, and 10 bases lay in between. The CDR3 DNA sequence: TGTGCCTGGAGTGTAAGCCCCGGGGAGCAGTACTTC. This codes for CAWSVSPGEQYF.

In its sample, this clone was seen once. The chain has TRBV19 and TRBJ1-1, with a weak D call TRBD1 (5 bases). V dropped 3 bases and J dropped 4 bases, with 12 bases sitting between them. Germline values: CDR1 LNHDA, CDR2 SQIVND (reference sequence). The CDR3 has 14 residues. For the CDR3, the DNA is TGTGCCAGTAGTATTCTGCCAGGGAGCACTGAAGCTTTCTTT. This sequence encodes CASSILPGSTEAFF.

V and J are TRBV7-2 and TRBJ2-7; the match to TRBD2 covers 10 bases. Per the germline V gene, CDR1 is SGHTA and CDR2 is FQGNSA. CDR3 length: 14 amino acids. Losses at the gene ends were 5 bases for V and 4 bases for J; bases not matched to a gene: 5. CDR3 DNA sequence: TGTGCCAGCAGCCCTAGCGGGAGAGGGTACGAGCAGTACTTC. Residues: CASSPSGRGYEQYF.

The chain is built from TRBV7-2 and TRBJ1-1; D is unresolved. Trimming left V 5 bases short and J 1 base short, with 11 bases between. Germline V CDR1 and CDR2: SGHTA, FQGNSA. CDR3 size: 14 residues. CDR3: CASSHVPGNTEAFF. The CDR3 DNA follows: TGTGCCAGCAGCCACGTCCCGGGGAACACTGAAGCTTTCTTT.

V is TRBV19 and J is TRBJ1-6; possible D gene TRBD1, 5 bases. The V gene lost 3 bases and the J gene lost 7 bases, with 13 bases spanning the gap. The CDR3 has 15 residues. Looked up from germline, CDR1 is LNHDA and CDR2 is SQIVND (reference sequence). The CDR3 DNA reads TGTGCCAGTAGTATTGATTGGGGGAGGAATTCACCCCTCCACTTT. The encoded protein is CASSIDWGRNSPLHF.

The chain employs TRBV6-5 and TRBJ2-5; 14 bases match TRBD2. The germline V gene has CDR1 MNHEY and CDR2 SVGAGI. Unmatched junction bases numbered 4, after V lost 6 bases and J lost 4 bases. The CDR3 sequence is 15 residues long. The CDR3 loop reads CASRPGLAGAETQYF. CDR3 bases: TGTGCCAGCAGACCGGGACTAGCGGGAGCAGAGACCCAGTACTTC.

This clone has more than one count but fewer than ten. This chain links TRBV30 with TRBJ2-7; D is unclear. CDR3 length: 11 amino acids. From germline, CDR1 is GTSNPN and CDR2 SVGIG (reference sequence). Trimming took off 1 base at V and 3 bases at J, with 4 bases between the two ends. For the CDR3, the DNA is TGTGCCTGGAGTGCCAACTACGAGCAGTACTTC. Protein sequence: CAWSANYEQYF.

The chain links TRBV29-1 to TRBJ2-7; 7 bases match TRBD2. Germline V gene lookup returns CDR1 SQVTM and CDR2 ANQGSEA. Trimming at V came to 3 bases and at J to 6 bases, leaving 8 bases not matched to a gene. The CDR3 runs to 13 residues. CDR3 DNA sequence: TGCAGCGTTGAGACCAGCGGGAACGCCGAGCAGTACTTC. Translation: CSVETSGNAEQYF.